Listed here are 21 T cell receptor beta chains from one sample, sequenced in a study of CD8 T cells in ankylosing spondylitis. TCRdb re-analysed the 5' RACE reads in MiXCR, keeping a single row per CDR3 protein. The data contain roughly 440,000 distinct CDR3 sequences, over 15% of them seen just once; the ten biggest clones take up 1%. Overall study findings and caveats: A TCR beta motif made of eight highly homologous variants seemed typical of ankylosing spondylitis blood.

No antigen has been assigned to these receptors. The source material was blood, either unsorted or a sorted T cell fraction (not recorded which). The source of these receptors is a male donor with ankylosing spondylitis.

There are many counts of this clonotype. The chain employs TRBV6-2 or TRBV6-3 and TRBJ2-1, with 14 bases matching TRBD2. This CDR3 has 16 residues. The germline gives CDR1 MNHEY, CDR2 SVGEGT. V dropped 7 bases and J dropped 4; count of bases not matched to a gene: 6. The CDR3 coding sequence is TGTGCCAGCACCGGGACTAGCGGGAGCTATTACAATGAGCAGTTCTTC. Its translation is CASTGTSGSYYNEQFF.

V gene TRBV15 combines with J gene TRBJ1-5; the D gene is possibly TRBD1 (5 bases). The CDR3 spans 14 residues. Germline values: CDR1 LNHNV, CDR2 YYDKDF (reference sequence). The V end was cut by 1 base, the J end by 7 bases, with 11 bases between. The CDR3, as DNA: TGTGCCACCAGCAGAGTTGGGGCGGAACAGCCCCAGCATTTT. This codes for CATSRVGAEQPQHF. The complete variable domain, with remaining parts taken from reference TRBV15 and TRBJ1-5, reads DAMVIQNPRYQVTQFGKPVTLSCSQTLNHNVMYWYQQKSSQAPKLLFHYYDKDFNNEADTPDNFQSRRPNTSFCFLDIRSPGLGDTAMYLCATSRVGAEQPQHFGDGTRLSIL.

This clonotype has just a few counts. The chain's CDR3 is CASSRLGDTEAFF. CDR3 bases: TGTGCCAGCAGTCGACTTGGGGACACTGAAGCTTTCTTT. This chain links TRBV6-1 with TRBJ1-1; unclear D gene. The length of the CDR3 is 13 residues. Trimming took off 5 bases at V and 3 bases at J, with 10 bases between the two ends. CDR1 and CDR2 (germline): MNHNS, SASEGT.

The V and J genes are TRBV11-2 and TRBJ2-2; 11 bases match TRBD2. Germline-derived CDR1 and CDR2 are SGHAT and FQNNGV. The J segment lost 7 bases and the V segment lost 7 bases, leaving 20 bases of the junction unmatched. The CDR3 extends over 19 amino acids. As DNA, the CDR3 is TGTGCCAGCACCCCTTACCTGATTCTAGCGGGAGGACGGATCGGGGAGCTGTTTTTT. Its translation is CASTPYLILAGGRIGELFF.

The chain has TRBV5-1 and TRBJ1-1; D may be TRBD1 (5 bases). There are 14 residues in the CDR3. Trimming took 3 bases from V and 1 from J, leaving 10 bases between them. The germline V gene encodes CDR1 SGHRS and CDR2 YFSETQ. CDR3: CASSWGLWNTEAFF. The CDR3 DNA sequence: TGCGCCAGCAGCTGGGGACTCTGGAACACTGAAGCTTTCTTT.

The gene calls are TRBV7-9 and TRBJ2-7; the D gene could be TRBD1 or TRBD2 (5 bases each). Germline lookup yields CDR1 SEHNR and CDR2 FQNEAQ (reference sequence). V was shortened by 5 bases and J by 5 bases, with 19 bases between the two germline ends. The CDR3 is 15 amino acids. CDR3 nucleotide sequence: TGTGCCAGCAGCCTACGGGTGGCAATGGGGGACGAGCAGTACTTC. Translation gives CASSLRVAMGDEQYF. Based on the CDR3 plus reference TRBV7-9 and TRBJ2-7, the full variable domain is DTGVSQNPRHKITKRGQNVTFRCDPISEHNRLYWYRQTLGQGPEFLTYFQNEAQLEKSRLLSDRFSAERPKGSFSTLEIQRTEQGDSAMYLCASSLRVAMGDEQYFGPGTRLTVT.

The CDR3 DNA follows: TGTGCCAGCTGCCCCACCGGGACAGCTAACACTGAAGCTTTCTTT. Translation gives CASCPTGTANTEAFF. The chain joins TRBV18 to TRBJ1-1; 7 nucleotides agree with TRBD1. The V and J ends lost 7 bases and 2 bases, in that order; junction bases with no gene match: 10. The CDR3 covers 15 residues. CDR1 is KGHSH and CDR2 is LQKENI in the germline V gene.

This clonotype was observed a handful of times. This rearrangement joins TRBV4-2 to TRBJ1-4, with a weak D call TRBD1 (6 bases). Trimming left V 4 bases short and J 6 bases short, with 9 bases between. The CDR3 loop spans 13 amino acids. Germline V CDR1 and CDR2: LGHNA, YNFKEQ. The CDR3 reads CASSRQADEKLFF. CDR3 nucleotides: TGTGCCAGCAGCCGACAGGCAGATGAAAAACTGTTTTTT.

This clonotype has ten or more counts. The rearrangement uses TRBV7-9 and TRBJ2-3; 7 nucleotides agree with TRBD1. The CDR3 has 17 amino acids. The V segment lost 0 bases and the J segment 0 bases; nucleotides outside the gene matches: 6. The germline V gene has CDR1 SEHNR and CDR2 FQNEAQ (reference sequence). CDR3 in amino acids: CASSLARQGPSTDTQYF. In DNA form, the CDR3 reads TGTGCCAGCAGCTTAGCCCGACAGGGACCCAGCACAGATACGCAGTATTTT.

V is TRBV18 and J is TRBJ2-1, with 9 bases lining up with TRBD2. The V gene end was trimmed by 2 bases and the J gene end by 3 bases; junction bases not matched to a gene: 2. CDR1 KGHSH and CDR2 LQKENI come from the germline V gene. The CDR3 has 15 amino acids. CDR3 DNA: TGTGCCAGCTCACCATCTAGCGGGGACTACAATGAGCAGTTCTTC. This sequence encodes CASSPSSGDYNEQFF.

This clonotype was found a few times. The V gene is TRBV5-6, the J gene TRBJ2-7; a weak D match, TRBD2 (7 bases). Germline assignment: CDR1 SGHDT and CDR2 YYEEEE. This CDR3 region has 15 residues. Trimming took off 5 bases at V and 0 bases at J, with 15 bases between the two ends. The CDR3 loop is CASSRRGGGSYEQYF. In nucleotides, the CDR3 is TGTGCCAGCAGTCGTCGGGGAGGGGGCTCCTACGAGCAGTACTTC.

This clonotype was recorded a few times. This sequence joins TRBV6-1 and TRBJ1-1, with 7 bases fitting TRBD1. The CDR3 contains 15 residues. CDR1 and CDR2 (germline): MNHNS, SASEGT. Trimming removed 6 bases from V and 2 bases from J; junction bases left unmatched: 9. The CDR3 sequence: CASRDLGQANTEAFF. The CDR3 nucleotides are TGTGCCAGCAGGGACCTCGGACAGGCAAACACTGAAGCTTTCTTT.

This clonotype was observed a few times. V is TRBV5-1 and J is TRBJ2-7, with 8 bases identical to TRBD1. V shed 4 bases, J shed 0 bases, and the junction held 9 bases outside the gene matches. The CDR3 extends over 16 amino acids. Germline assignment: CDR1 SGHRS and CDR2 YFSETQ. The CDR3 DNA sequence: TGCGCCAGCAGCCCGGGGGACAGGCTAAACTCCTACGAGCAGTACTTC. Its protein product is CASSPGDRLNSYEQYF.

This clonotype was detected a few times. The chain joins TRBV7-3 to TRBJ1-1; possible D gene TRBD1, 5 bases. The CDR3 contains 14 residues. Germline V gene data show CDR1 as SGHTA and CDR2 as FQGTGA. V was shortened by 8 bases and J by 0 bases, with 13 bases between the two germline ends. This chain's CDR3 is CASPSGVVNTEAFF. CDR3 DNA sequence: TGTGCCAGCCCGTCGGGGGTGGTGAACACTGAAGCTTTCTTT.

In this sample, this clonotype turned up many times. The genes are TRBV7-9 and TRBJ2-1, with a possible D match to TRBD2 (5 bases). V was trimmed by 5 bases and J by 0 bases, leaving 11 bases between them. Per the germline V gene, CDR1 is SEHNR and CDR2 is FQNEAQ (reference sequence). The CDR3 consists of 15 residues. As DNA, the CDR3 is TGTGCCAGCAGCCCGGGAAGGAGCTCCTACAATGAGCAGTTCTTC. This gives the protein CASSPGRSSYNEQFF. The entire variable domain, with the rest obtained from reference TRBV7-9 and TRBJ2-1, is as follows: DTGVSQNPRHKITKRGQNVTFRCDPISEHNRLYWYRQTLGQGPEFLTYFQNEAQLEKSRLLSDRFSAERPKGSFSTLEIQRTEQGDSAMYLCASSPGRSSYNEQFFGPGTRLTVL.

This clonotype was detected only a few times. The chain links TRBV7-3 to TRBJ2-3; D unresolved. This CDR3 has 13 amino acids. Deletions cut 2 bases from V and 2 bases from J, with 5 bases between. Germline-derived CDR1 and CDR2 are SGHTA and FQGTGA. CDR3 in amino acids: CASSLRLTDTQYF. CDR3 nucleotide sequence: TGTGCCAGCAGCTTACGCCTCACAGATACGCAGTATTTT.

Turning to this clonotype: One end of the junction varies from germline; a read error may be responsible. The V and J genes are TRBV20-1 and TRBJ2-1; D may match TRBD1 or TRBD2 (5 bases each). This CDR3 contains 12 residues. Germline V gene lookup returns CDR1 DFQATT and CDR2 SNEGSKA (reference sequence). Here the CDR3 reads CSAREFPGRVIF. In nucleotides, the CDR3 is TGCAGTGCTAGAGAGTTTCCGGGACGTGTGATCTTC.

This clonotype was seen many times. This chain links TRBV7-9 with TRBJ2-5; TRBD1 or TRBD2 may be the D gene (5 bases each). Trimming shortened V by 1 base and J by 4 bases, and 10 bases separated the two germline ends. Germline assignment: CDR1 SEHNR and CDR2 FQNEAQ (reference sequence). The CDR3 totals 14 residues. The CDR3 reads CASSLGGNRETQYF. CDR3 bases: TGTGCCAGCAGCTTAGGGGGGAACCGAGAGACCCAGTACTTC.

This clonotype was seen a handful of times. This rearrangement joins TRBV4-1 to TRBJ2-7; 12 positions agree with TRBD1. CDR3 size: 16 residues. V trimming: 4 bases; J trimming: 3 bases; junction bases outside the gene matches: 7. Germline values: CDR1 MGHRA, CDR2 YSYEKL. CDR3 sequence reads: CASSLNRDRGRYEQYF. CDR3 nucleotides: TGCGCCAGCAGCCTAAACCGGGACAGGGGGCGCTACGAGCAGTACTTC.

This chain links TRBV7-3 with TRBJ2-1; D unclear. V lost 0 bases to trimming and J lost 8 bases, with 14 bases between them. The CDR3 covers 15 residues. Germline V gene sequence: CDR1 SGHTA, CDR2 FQGTGA. CDR3 in DNA: TGTGCCAGCAGCTTAACGGAAATGCCGCCCCATGAGCAGTTCTTC. Translation: CASSLTEMPPHEQFF.

This clonotype has only a few counts. The rearrangement joins TRBV7-2 to TRBJ2-3; D might be TRBD1 (6 bases). CDR1 and CDR2 from the germline V gene are SGHTA and FQGNSA. V dropped 2 bases and J dropped 8 bases, with 17 bases sitting between them. This CDR3 is 15 amino acids long. The CDR3 loop is CASSLPGQLLGTQYF. The CDR3, as DNA: TGTGCCAGCAGCTTACCGGGACAATTACTCGGTACGCAGTATTTT.